These T cell receptor beta chains were read from a single sample in a study of tumor-infiltrating lymphocytes in oesophageal squamous cell carcinoma. Each CDR3 protein is one row after TCRdb ran MiXCR on the PCR reads. The sample records over 20,000 distinct CDR3 sequences, approximately 37% being singletons. The material sequenced was esophageal tumor tissue. These receptors all stem from a female donor with esophageal squamous cell carcinoma. Each CDR3 is given with its conserved first and last residue. A D gene is named only where the DNA matches it firmly. A clone size is listed for some rows: how often the clone was seen (once, few, many), or a class if it is expanded.

j_gene: TRBJ1-1
abundance: -
v_gene: TRBV5-1
d_gene: -
CDR3aa: CASSWGHRDHTEAFF
CDR3nt: TGCGCCAGCAGCTGGGGGCATCGGGACCACACTGAAGCTTTCTTT

j_gene: TRBJ2-5
abundance: -
v_gene: TRBV18
d_gene: -
CDR3aa: CASSDWVGETQYF
CDR3nt: TGTGCCAGCTCAGACTGGGTTGGGGAGACCCAGTACTTC

j_gene: TRBJ1-1
abundance: many
v_gene: TRBV6-1
d_gene: -
CDR3aa: CASSHWGHLNTEAFF
CDR3nt: TGTGCCAGCAGTCATTGGGGACATCTGAACACTGAAGCTTTCTTT

j_gene: TRBJ2-1
abundance: medium-sized
v_gene: TRBV7-3
d_gene: -
CDR3aa: CASSLEEGASYNEQFF
CDR3nt: TGTGCCAGCAGCTTAGAGGAAGGGGCCTCCTACAATGAGCAGTTCTTC

j_gene: TRBJ1-5
abundance: medium-sized
v_gene: TRBV7-2
d_gene: -
CDR3aa: CASSLEPVQPQHF
CDR3nt: TGTGCCAGCAGCTTAGAGCCGGTACAGCCCCAGCATTTT

j_gene: TRBJ1-2
abundance: few
v_gene: TRBV3-1
d_gene: -
CDR3aa: CASSQAPGGVYGYTF
CDR3nt: TGTGCCAGCAGCCAAGCCCCAGGAGGGGTCTATGGCTACACCTTC

j_gene: TRBJ2-3
abundance: -
v_gene: TRBV28
d_gene: TRBD2
CDR3aa: CVSGLAGRDTQYF
CDR3nt: TGTGTCAGCGGACTAGCGGGACGGGATACGCAGTATTTT

j_gene: TRBJ2-2
abundance: -
v_gene: TRBV19
d_gene: TRBD2
CDR3aa: CASSIGLAGGRTGELFF
CDR3nt: TGTGCCAGTAGTATAGGACTAGCGGGAGGACGCACCGGGGAGCTGTTTTTT

j_gene: TRBJ2-5
abundance: many
v_gene: TRBV19
d_gene: -
CDR3aa: CASSKGLGRETQYF
CDR3nt: TGTGCCAGTAGCAAGGGACTGGGGCGGGAGACCCAGTACTTC

j_gene: TRBJ1-1
abundance: many
v_gene: TRBV19
d_gene: -
CDR3aa: CASSADWNTEAFF
CDR3nt: TGTGCCAGTAGTGCGGATTGGAACACTGAAGCTTTCTTT

j_gene: TRBJ2-3
abundance: -
v_gene: TRBV2
d_gene: TRBD2
CDR3aa: CASRGLATLTDTQYF
CDR3nt: TGTGCCAGCAGGGGACTAGCGACCCTCACAGATACGCAGTATTTT

j_gene: TRBJ2-7
abundance: many
v_gene: TRBV27
d_gene: -
CDR3aa: CASSLSGPSYEQYF
CDR3nt: TGTGCCAGCAGCCTAAGCGGGCCCTCCTACGAGCAGTACTTC

j_gene: TRBJ2-7
abundance: many
v_gene: TRBV5-6
d_gene: TRBD1
CDR3aa: CASSLSQGVEPYEQYF
CDR3nt: TGTGCCAGCAGCTTGTCCCAGGGGGTGGAACCCTACGAGCAGTACTTC

j_gene: TRBJ1-4
abundance: many
v_gene: TRBV6-2/TRBV6-3
d_gene: -
CDR3aa: CASSYVGWLNPDNEKLFF
CDR3nt: TGTGCCAGCAGTTACGTCGGCTGGCTTAACCCCGACAATGAAAAACTGTTTTTT

j_gene: TRBJ2-1
abundance: few
v_gene: TRBV5-5
d_gene: TRBD1
CDR3aa: CASSFSGTGSDEQFF
CDR3nt: TGTGCCAGCAGTTTTTCCGGGACAGGGTCCGATGAGCAGTTCTTC

j_gene: TRBJ2-7
abundance: once
v_gene: TRBV6-1
d_gene: TRBD2
CDR3aa: CASSEDSGGGYEQYF
CDR3nt: TGTGCCAGCAGTGAAGATAGCGGGGGGGGCTACGAGCAGTACTTC

j_gene: TRBJ1-5
abundance: -
v_gene: TRBV6-6
d_gene: TRBD1
CDR3aa: CASSYVAGGYQPQHF
CDR3nt: TGTGCCAGCAGTTACGTGGCAGGGGGTTATCAGCCCCAGCATTTT

j_gene: TRBJ2-7
abundance: many
v_gene: TRBV12-3/TRBV12-4
d_gene: TRBD2
CDR3aa: CASSASGSLSYEQYF
CDR3nt: TGTGCCAGCAGTGCTAGCGGGAGTCTCTCCTACGAGCAGTACTTC

j_gene: TRBJ2-1
abundance: -
v_gene: TRBV7-3
d_gene: -
CDR3aa: CASRSARLGYNEQFF
CDR3nt: TGTGCCAGCAGGAGTGCTCGGCTAGGATACAATGAGCAGTTCTTC

j_gene: TRBJ2-1
abundance: medium-sized
v_gene: TRBV10-3
d_gene: TRBD2
CDR3aa: CAIGGPGLAGDEQFF
CDR3nt: TGTGCCATCGGGGGACCGGGACTAGCGGGAGACGAGCAGTTCTTC

j_gene: TRBJ2-5
abundance: -
v_gene: TRBV12-3/TRBV12-4
d_gene: TRBD2
CDR3aa: CASSLAGRETQYF
CDR3nt: TGTGCCAGCAGCCTAGCGGGAAGAGAGACCCAGTACTTC

j_gene: TRBJ1-1
abundance: medium-sized
v_gene: TRBV11-2
d_gene: -
CDR3aa: CASSLDGGGNTEAFF
CDR3nt: TGTGCCAGCAGCTTAGATGGGGGGGGGAACACTGAAGCTTTCTTT

j_gene: TRBJ2-7
abundance: few
v_gene: TRBV19
d_gene: -
CDR3aa: CATRPGDASYEQYF
CDR3nt: TGTGCCACCAGACCTGGGGACGCGTCCTACGAGCAGTACTTC

j_gene: TRBJ2-1
abundance: many
v_gene: TRBV5-6
d_gene: -
CDR3aa: CASSWAATPYNEQFF
CDR3nt: TGTGCCAGCAGCTGGGCAGCAACCCCTTACAATGAGCAGTTCTTC

j_gene: TRBJ1-2
abundance: few
v_gene: TRBV4-1
d_gene: -
CDR3aa: CASSQALQGGGYTF
CDR3nt: TGCGCCAGCAGCCAAGCTCTCCAGGGTGGGGGCTACACCTTC

j_gene: TRBJ2-5
abundance: -
v_gene: TRBV6-2/TRBV6-3
d_gene: TRBD1
CDR3aa: CASSYEGDRGQETQYF
CDR3nt: TGTGCCAGCAGTTATGAGGGGGACAGGGGTCAAGAGACCCAGTACTTC

j_gene: TRBJ2-7
abundance: -
v_gene: TRBV2
d_gene: TRBD2
CDR3aa: CASEISGIYNEQYF
CDR3nt: TGTGCCAGCGAGATTAGCGGGATTTACAATGAGCAGTACTTC

j_gene: TRBJ2-3
abundance: -
v_gene: TRBV7-3
d_gene: -
CDR3aa: CASSLIAREGTQYF
CDR3nt: TGTGCCAGCAGCTTAATTGCGCGGGAAGGTACGCAGTATTTT

j_gene: TRBJ2-1
abundance: medium-sized
v_gene: TRBV7-9
d_gene: TRBD2
CDR3aa: CASSFWDTTSGLYNEQFF
CDR3nt: TGTGCCAGCAGCTTCTGGGACACCACTAGCGGCCTATACAATGAGCAGTTCTTC

j_gene: TRBJ2-1
abundance: medium-sized
v_gene: TRBV6-6
d_gene: -
CDR3aa: CASSYSNRGEQFF
CDR3nt: TGTGCCAGCAGTTACTCGAACCGGGGTGAGCAGTTCTTC

j_gene: TRBJ2-6
abundance: -
v_gene: TRBV7-6
d_gene: -
CDR3aa: CASRGPSSSSGANVLTF
CDR3nt: TGTGCCAGCAGGGGCCCCAGTTCCTCCTCTGGCGCCAACGTCCTGACTTTC

j_gene: TRBJ2-1
abundance: -
v_gene: TRBV12-3/TRBV12-4
d_gene: TRBD1
CDR3aa: CASSLTGGSYNEQFF
CDR3nt: TGTGCCAGCAGTCTTACAGGGGGCTCCTACAATGAGCAGTTCTTC

j_gene: TRBJ2-5
abundance: many
v_gene: TRBV25-1
d_gene: TRBD1
CDR3aa: CASSDRGRETQYF
CDR3nt: TGCGCCAGCAGTGACAGGGGCCGGGAGACCCAGTACTTC

j_gene: TRBJ1-1
abundance: many
v_gene: TRBV28
d_gene: -
CDR3aa: CASSLSPGARTEAFF
CDR3nt: TGTGCCAGCAGTTTATCACCCGGGGCGCGAACTGAAGCTTTCTTT

j_gene: TRBJ2-7
abundance: -
v_gene: TRBV6-5
d_gene: -
CDR3aa: CASSSGPSFAEQYF
CDR3nt: TGTGCCAGCAGTTCCGGACCATCCTTCGCCGAGCAGTACTTC

j_gene: TRBJ2-1
abundance: many
v_gene: TRBV24-1
d_gene: TRBD1
CDR3aa: CATSEGQGINNEQFF
CDR3nt: TGTGCCACCAGTGAGGGACAGGGGATTAACAATGAGCAGTTCTTC

j_gene: TRBJ2-1
abundance: -
v_gene: TRBV27
d_gene: -
CDR3aa: CASSPVRSFYEQFF
CDR3nt: TGTGCCAGCAGCCCCGTCAGGAGTTTCTACGAGCAGTTCTTC

j_gene: TRBJ2-1
abundance: -
v_gene: TRBV6-8
d_gene: TRBD2
CDR3aa: CASRTSGYEQFF
CDR3nt: TGTGCCAGCAGGACTAGCGGCTACGAGCAGTTCTTC

j_gene: TRBJ1-2
abundance: -
v_gene: TRBV7-8
d_gene: TRBD1
CDR3aa: CASSFGTGSYGYTF
CDR3nt: TGTGCCAGCAGCTTTGGGACAGGTTCCTATGGCTACACCTTC

j_gene: TRBJ2-5
abundance: many
v_gene: TRBV5-4
d_gene: -
CDR3aa: CASSFDRQETQYF
CDR3nt: TGTGCCAGCAGCTTCGACCGACAAGAGACCCAGTACTTC

j_gene: TRBJ2-7
abundance: many
v_gene: TRBV28
d_gene: -
CDR3aa: CASTLETDAYEQYF
CDR3nt: TGTGCCAGCACCCTTGAGACAGACGCCTACGAGCAGTACTTC

j_gene: TRBJ2-1
abundance: many
v_gene: TRBV4-1
d_gene: -
CDR3aa: CASSQDPGSPYNEQFF
CDR3nt: TGCGCCAGCAGCCAAGATCCCGGGAGCCCCTACAATGAGCAGTTCTTC

j_gene: TRBJ2-1
abundance: -
v_gene: TRBV11-2
d_gene: -
CDR3aa: CASSLDRVLDYNEQFF
CDR3nt: TGTGCCAGCAGCTTAGACAGGGTTTTGGACTACAATGAGCAGTTCTTC

j_gene: TRBJ1-2
abundance: once
v_gene: TRBV6-5
d_gene: -
CDR3aa: CASSGYRVKSYGYTF
CDR3nt: TGTGCCAGCAGTGGTTACAGGGTCAAGAGCTATGGCTACACCTTC

j_gene: TRBJ1-4
abundance: -
v_gene: TRBV7-6
d_gene: TRBD1
CDR3aa: CASSTGQGDEKLFF
CDR3nt: TGTGCCAGCAGCACGGGACAGGGGGATGAAAAACTGTTTTTT